The next 20 T cell receptor beta chains were all read from a single sample in a study of human T cells and chemical hapten exposure. Specified time point: patch test 1, 2 weeks after DPC sensitization. Treatment indicated: therapeutic diphenylcyclopropenone sensitization with weekly scalp DPC. A single record per CDR3 protein comes from TCRdb applying MiXCR to the RACE reads. Here the sample spans about 90,000 distinct CDR3 sequences, 10% to 13% being singletons. This material consisted of whole blood, taken in connection with sensitization to the hapten diphenylcyclopropenone (DPC). These receptors were collected from a man aged 35 to 55 with alopecia areata. Some clones in this sample may be carry-over from other donors' samples.

The chain is built from TRBV29-1 and TRBJ2-7; 7 bases agree with TRBD1. V shed 7 bases, J shed 3 bases, and the junction held 6 bases outside the gene matches. CDR1 and CDR2 (germline): SQVTM, ANQGSEA. CDR3 length: 12 residues. The CDR3 reads CSALTGNYEQYF. CDR3 DNA sequence: TGCAGCGCTCTGACAGGGAACTACGAGCAGTACTTC.

This chain joins TRBV12-3 or TRBV12-4 and TRBJ1-1; D possibly corresponds to TRBD1 (5 bases). The CDR3 has 14 residues. V lost 3 bases and J lost 1, with 9 bases in between. The CDR3 reads CASSFARANTEAFF. Written as DNA, the CDR3 is TGTGCCAGCAGTTTCGCCAGGGCGAACACTGAAGCTTTCTTT.

The chain uses TRBV6-5 and TRBJ2-1; the match to TRBD2 covers 7 bases. This CDR3 spans 14 amino acids. After removal of 5 bases from V and 3 bases from J, the junction contained 4 bases not matched to a gene. The germline V gene has CDR1 MNHEY and CDR2 SVGAGI. The CDR3 here is CASSVQRDYNEQFF. The CDR3 DNA reads as TGTGCCAGCAGTGTCCAGCGGGACTACAATGAGCAGTTCTTC.

This clonotype was observed a few times. The V and J genes are TRBV6-2 or TRBV6-3 and TRBJ1-5; D is perhaps TRBD1 (6 bases). This CDR3 comprises 13 residues. V lost 1 base and J 6 bases, leaving 7 bases between the germline ends. Germline V lookup: CDR1 MNHEY, CDR2 SVGEGT. This CDR3 reads CASSYLDSQPQHF. The CDR3 DNA is TGTGCCAGCAGTTACTTGGACAGTCAGCCCCAGCATTTT.

The chain uses TRBV2 and TRBJ2-3, with 9 bases fitting TRBD2. CDR1 is SNHLY and CDR2 is FYNNEI in the germline V gene. The ends lost 5 bases at V and 0 bases at J; junction bases unmatched: 9. CDR3 length equals 17 residues. The CDR3 here is CASSTLTSGPSTDTQYF. The CDR3 DNA follows: TGTGCCAGCAGTACACTGACTAGCGGACCTAGCACAGATACGCAGTATTTT.

The V gene is TRBV6-2 or TRBV6-3, the J gene TRBJ2-1, with TRBD2 matching 10 bases. Germline-derived CDR1 and CDR2 are MNHEY and SVGEGT. CDR3 length equals 18 residues. Unmatched junction bases numbered 8, after V lost 3 bases and J lost 0 bases. CDR3 residues: CASSYSGIAGGSYNEQFF. CDR3 in DNA: TGTGCCAGCAGTTATTCAGGAATAGCGGGAGGCTCCTACAATGAGCAGTTCTTC.

This clonotype was seen ten or more times. The chain uses TRBV15 and TRBJ1-5, with D perhaps TRBD1 (5 bases). Germline CDR1 is LNHNV and CDR2 is YYDKDF (reference sequence). The CDR3 is 17 residues long. Trimming pared 4 bases from V and 7 bases from J, leaving 23 bases between. CDR3 nucleotide sequence: TGTGCCACCAGCACCGCACGGCTGGGGGAGGGCGAACAGCCCCAGCATTTT. Translated, it gives CATSTARLGEGEQPQHF.

The chain links TRBV30 to TRBJ2-1; TRBD2 agrees at 8 bases. The CDR3 is made up of 14 amino acids. The V segment lost 5 bases and the J segment 10 bases; nucleotides outside the gene matches: 13. The germline CDR1 and CDR2 sequences are GTSNPN and SVGIG (reference sequence). CDR3 sequence: CAWDLLAERGEQFF. CDR3 bases: TGTGCCTGGGACCTACTAGCGGAGCGCGGGGAGCAGTTCTTC.

This clonotype was found a few times. This rearrangement joins TRBV11-3 to TRBJ2-1, with 8 bases fitting TRBD2. The CDR3 is 14 residues long. V shed 3 bases and J 8 bases; nucleotides not matched to a gene: 6. The germline gives CDR1 SGHNT, CDR2 YENEEA. The chain's CDR3 is CASSLGLVGDEQFF. DNA for the CDR3: TGTGCCAGCAGCTTGGGACTAGTTGGCGATGAGCAGTTCTTC.

This clonotype was seen repeatedly, ten times or more. The chain employs TRBV6-5 and TRBJ2-1, with TRBD2 matching 11 bases. The germline V gene has CDR1 MNHEY and CDR2 SVGAGI. The CDR3 is made up of 13 amino acids. V shed 6 bases, J shed 13 bases, and the junction held 8 bases outside the gene matches. The DNA for the CDR3 is TGTGCCAGCAGCCTACTAGCGGGAGACCTTCAGTTCTTC. Translation: CASSLLAGDLQFF.

In this sample, this clonotype turned up a few times. V gene TRBV14 combines with J gene TRBJ2-5; D gene uncertain. The germline V gene has CDR1 SGHDN and CDR2 FVKESK. The V end lost 0 bases, the J end lost 3 bases, and 11 bases lay between the germline ends. CDR3 length: 15 amino acids. In nucleotides, the CDR3 is TGTGCCAGCAGCCAAGAAGTAGTATCCAAAGAGACCCAGTACTTC. It specifies CASSQEVVSKETQYF.

This clonotype has ten or more counts. The genes are TRBV20-1 and TRBJ2-7; 11 nucleotides match TRBD2. The junction had 3 bases not matched to a gene; V was cut back by 5 bases and J by 0 bases. CDR3 length: 14 residues. From germline, CDR1 is DFQATT and CDR2 SNEGSKA (reference sequence). The CDR3 sequence: CSASTSGTSYEQYF. Here the CDR3 DNA reads TGCAGTGCTTCGACTAGCGGGACCTCCTACGAGCAGTACTTC.

Only a few counts were recorded for this clonotype. This chain connects TRBV25-1 to TRBJ2-1; D possibly corresponds to TRBD2 (7 bases). Trimming removed 7 bases from V and 7 bases from J, with 14 bases in between. CDR3 length: 13 amino acids. Germline V lookup: CDR1 MGHDK, CDR2 SYGVNS. The CDR3 DNA follows: TGTGCCAGCACGGGGGGCTCCCGGAATGAGCAGTTCTTC. Residues: CASTGGSRNEQFF.

This clonotype was counted only a few times. V gene TRBV7-9 combines with J gene TRBJ2-7, with D possibly being TRBD1 (5 bases). V was shortened by 3 bases and J by 3 bases, with 9 bases between the two germline ends. The CDR3 is 13 amino acids. CDR1 is SEHNR, CDR2 FQNEAQ, per germline (reference sequence). The CDR3 region is CASSFTGDYEQYV. The CDR3 DNA reads as TGTGCCAGCAGCTTCACAGGTGACTACGAGCAGTACGTC.

This clonotype has ten or more counts. V and J are TRBV11-2 and TRBJ2-3; 8 bases align to TRBD1. Trimming took 2 bases from V and 9 from J; bases not matched to a gene: 16. From germline, CDR1 is SGHAT and CDR2 FQNNGV. CDR3 length: 17 residues. In DNA form, the CDR3 reads TGTGCCAGCAGCTTAACGTGGGACAGGACCCGTCGCCAAACGCAGTATTTT. Residues: CASSLTWDRTRRQTQYF.

The CDR3 DNA follows: TGTGCCAGCAGTATAGCGGGAGCTGGGGCCAACGTCCTGACTTTC. This gives the protein CASSIAGAGANVLTF. The chain couples TRBV7-2 to TRBJ2-6, with 9 bases lining up with TRBD2. The V and J ends lost 6 bases and 2 bases, in that order; junction bases with no gene match: 2. Germline-derived CDR1 and CDR2 are SGHTA and FQGNSA. The length of the CDR3 is 15 residues.

This clonotype has only a few counts. The chain couples TRBV30 to TRBJ1-1, with TRBD1 matching over 9 bases. Trimming removed 0 bases from V and 11 bases from J; junction bases left unmatched: 10. This CDR3 has 14 amino acids. Germline CDR1 and CDR2: GTSNPN and SVGIG (reference sequence). Written as DNA, the CDR3 is TGTGCCTGGAGTGTAGCCGGACAGGGGATTCAGGCTTTCTTT. Protein: CAWSVAGQGIQAFF.

The chain is built from TRBV12-3 or TRBV12-4 and TRBJ2-1, with D hard to call. With 0 bases removed from V and 0 bases from J, the gap between germline ends came to 6 bases. CDR3 length equals 15 residues. The DNA of the CDR3 is TGTGCCAGCAGTTTAGCCACCTTCTCCTACAATGAGCAGTTCTTC. Protein: CASSLATFSYNEQFF.

This clonotype was counted at least ten times. The chain links TRBV10-3 to TRBJ2-3, with TRBD2 matching 11 bases. There are 15 residues in the CDR3. Unmatched junction bases numbered 1, after V lost 5 bases and J lost 0 bases. Germline values: CDR1 ENHRY, CDR2 SYGVKD. In nucleotides, the CDR3 is TGTGCCATCAGTCGGACTAGCGGGAGCACAGATACGCAGTATTTT. Its protein product is CAISRTSGSTDTQYF.

This sequence joins TRBV29-1 and TRBJ1-1; 7 nucleotides line up with TRBD1. V was clipped by 6 bases and J by 5 bases; unmatched bases: 6. The CDR3 consists of 12 residues. CDR1 and CDR2 (germline): SQVTM, ANQGSEA. The CDR3 protein is CSVWGQSTEAFF. CDR3 sequence (DNA): TGCAGCGTCTGGGGACAGTCAACTGAAGCTTTCTTT.